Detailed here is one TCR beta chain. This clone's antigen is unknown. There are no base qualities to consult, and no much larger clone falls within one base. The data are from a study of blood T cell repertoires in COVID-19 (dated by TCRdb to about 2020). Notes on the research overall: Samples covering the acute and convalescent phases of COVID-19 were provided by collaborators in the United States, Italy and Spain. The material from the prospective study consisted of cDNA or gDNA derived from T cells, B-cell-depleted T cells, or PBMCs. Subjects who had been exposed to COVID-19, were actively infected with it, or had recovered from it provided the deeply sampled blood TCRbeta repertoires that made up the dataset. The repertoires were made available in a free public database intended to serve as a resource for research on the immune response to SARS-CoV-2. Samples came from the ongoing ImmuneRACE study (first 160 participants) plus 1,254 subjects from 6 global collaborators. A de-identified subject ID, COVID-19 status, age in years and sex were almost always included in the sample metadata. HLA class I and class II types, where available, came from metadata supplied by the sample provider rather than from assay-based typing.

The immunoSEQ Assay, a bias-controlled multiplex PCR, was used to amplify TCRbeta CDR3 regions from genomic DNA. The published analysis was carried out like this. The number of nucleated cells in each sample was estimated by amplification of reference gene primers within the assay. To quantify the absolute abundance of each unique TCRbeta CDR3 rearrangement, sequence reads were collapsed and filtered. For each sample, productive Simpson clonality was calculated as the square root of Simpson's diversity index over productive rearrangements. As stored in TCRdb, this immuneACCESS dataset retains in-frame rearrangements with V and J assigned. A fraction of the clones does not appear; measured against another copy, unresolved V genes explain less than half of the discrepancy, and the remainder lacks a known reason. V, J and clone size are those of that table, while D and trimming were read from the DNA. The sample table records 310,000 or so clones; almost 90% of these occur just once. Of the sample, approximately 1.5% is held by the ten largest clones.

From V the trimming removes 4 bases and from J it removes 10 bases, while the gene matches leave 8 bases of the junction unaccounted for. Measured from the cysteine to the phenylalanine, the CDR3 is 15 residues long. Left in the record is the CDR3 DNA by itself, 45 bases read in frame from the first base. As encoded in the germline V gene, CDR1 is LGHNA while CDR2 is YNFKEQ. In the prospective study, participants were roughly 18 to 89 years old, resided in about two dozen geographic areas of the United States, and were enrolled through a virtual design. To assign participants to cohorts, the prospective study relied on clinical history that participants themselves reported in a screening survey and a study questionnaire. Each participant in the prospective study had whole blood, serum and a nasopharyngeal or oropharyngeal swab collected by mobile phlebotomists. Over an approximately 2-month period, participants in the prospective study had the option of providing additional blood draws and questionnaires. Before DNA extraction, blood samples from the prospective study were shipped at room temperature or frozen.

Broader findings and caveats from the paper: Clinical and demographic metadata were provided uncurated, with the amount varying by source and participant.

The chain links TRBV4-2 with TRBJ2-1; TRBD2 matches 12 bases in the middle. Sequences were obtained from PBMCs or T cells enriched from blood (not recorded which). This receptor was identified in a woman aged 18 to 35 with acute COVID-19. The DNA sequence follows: TGTGCCAGCAGCCTAGGGACTAGCGGGTTCTTGGAGCAGTTCTTC. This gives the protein CASSLGTSGFLEQFF.